This T cell receptor beta chain stems from a study of identical twins. Study results and caveats: For monozygotic twins, models underestimated out-of-frame TCR alpha sharing. Weaker excess twin sharing was seen among beta out-of-frame sequences. Memory repertoires lacked the insertion deficit that abundant cord blood beta clonotypes showed.

Via MiXCR, TCRdb re-called the 5' RACE reads, giving one row per CDR3 protein. Of about 920,000 distinct CDR3 sequences in the sample, 9% to 15% were seen once. Healthy Caucasian donors formed the entire cohort. This clonotype was observed a few times. What it binds is not known. The V end lost 0 bases, the J end lost 5 bases, and 13 bases lay between the germline ends. The CDR3 totals 15 residues. The germline CDR1 and CDR2 sequences are LGHDT and YNNKEL (reference sequence). These same data were also listed under a study on yellow fever vaccine responses in identical twins.

Input material: PBMCs. This clonotype was obtained from a woman under 30 in good health. The genes are TRBV3-1 and TRBJ1-1; D ambiguous. As DNA, the CDR3 is TGTGCCAGCAGCCAAGATTTGGGCCTTCGGACTGAAGCTTTCTTT. The encoded protein is CASSQDLGLRTEAFF.